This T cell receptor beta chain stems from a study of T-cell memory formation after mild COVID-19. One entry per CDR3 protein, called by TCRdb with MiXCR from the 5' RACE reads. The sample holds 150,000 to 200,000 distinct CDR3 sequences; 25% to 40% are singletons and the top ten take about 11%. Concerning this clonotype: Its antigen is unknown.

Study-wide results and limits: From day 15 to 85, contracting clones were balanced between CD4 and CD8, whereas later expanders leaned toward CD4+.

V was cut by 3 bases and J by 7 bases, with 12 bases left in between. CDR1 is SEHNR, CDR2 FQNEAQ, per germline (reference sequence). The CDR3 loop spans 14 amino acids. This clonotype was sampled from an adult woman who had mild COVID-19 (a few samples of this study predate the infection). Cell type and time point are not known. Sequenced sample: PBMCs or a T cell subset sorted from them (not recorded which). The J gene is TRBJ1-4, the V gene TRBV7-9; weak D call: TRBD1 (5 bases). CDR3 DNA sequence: TGTGCCAGCAGCTTTCAGGGCCCTAGTGAAAAACTGTTTTTT. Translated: CASSFQGPSEKLFF.